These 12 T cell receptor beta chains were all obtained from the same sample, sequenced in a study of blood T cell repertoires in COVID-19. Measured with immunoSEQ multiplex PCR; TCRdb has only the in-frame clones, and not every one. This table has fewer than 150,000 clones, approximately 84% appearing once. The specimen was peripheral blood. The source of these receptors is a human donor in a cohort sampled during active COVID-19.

The CDR3: CAIGGQGNAYEQYF. DNA of the CDR3: TGTGCCATCGGGGGACAGGGAAACGCCTACGAGCAGTACTTC. The chain recombines TRBV10-3 with TRBJ2-7; TRBD1 matches at 9 bases. CDR3 size: 14 residues. Germline trimming cut 8 bases from V and 2 bases from J; bases unmatched to any gene: 7. Germline V gene data show CDR1 as ENHRY and CDR2 as SYGVKD.

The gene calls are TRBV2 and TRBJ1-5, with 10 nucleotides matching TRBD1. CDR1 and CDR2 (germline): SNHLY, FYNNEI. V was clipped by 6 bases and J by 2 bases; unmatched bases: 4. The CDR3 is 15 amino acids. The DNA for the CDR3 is TGTGCCAGCAGAGCCGGGACAGGGGGCAATCAGCCCCAGCATTTT. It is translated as CASRAGTGGNQPQHF.

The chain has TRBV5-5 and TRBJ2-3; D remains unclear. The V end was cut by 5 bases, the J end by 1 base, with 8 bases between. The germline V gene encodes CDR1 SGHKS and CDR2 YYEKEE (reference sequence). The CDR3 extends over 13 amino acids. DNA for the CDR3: TGTGCCAGCAGTTCTCCAGGCACAGATACGCAGTATTTT. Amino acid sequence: CASSSPGTDTQYF.

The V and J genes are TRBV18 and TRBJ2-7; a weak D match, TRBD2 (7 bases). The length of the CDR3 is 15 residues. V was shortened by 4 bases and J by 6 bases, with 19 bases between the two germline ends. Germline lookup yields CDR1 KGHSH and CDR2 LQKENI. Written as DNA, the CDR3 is TGTGCCAGCTCACGTTCGCAAGGGGGGGATGGCGAGCAGTACTTC. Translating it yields CASSRSQGGDGEQYF.

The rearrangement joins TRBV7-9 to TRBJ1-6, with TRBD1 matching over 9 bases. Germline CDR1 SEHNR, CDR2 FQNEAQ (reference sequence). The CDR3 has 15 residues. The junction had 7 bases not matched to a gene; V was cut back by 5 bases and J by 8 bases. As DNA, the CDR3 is TGTGCCAGCAGCGCCACCGGGACAGGGCATTCACCCCTCCACTTT. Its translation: CASSATGTGHSPLHF.

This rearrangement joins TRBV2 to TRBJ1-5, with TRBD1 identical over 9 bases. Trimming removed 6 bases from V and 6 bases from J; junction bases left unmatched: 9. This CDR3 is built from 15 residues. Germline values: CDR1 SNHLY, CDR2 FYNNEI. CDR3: CASRGPGQGIQPQHF. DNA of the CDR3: TGTGCCAGCAGGGGTCCCGGACAGGGGATTCAGCCCCAGCATTTT.

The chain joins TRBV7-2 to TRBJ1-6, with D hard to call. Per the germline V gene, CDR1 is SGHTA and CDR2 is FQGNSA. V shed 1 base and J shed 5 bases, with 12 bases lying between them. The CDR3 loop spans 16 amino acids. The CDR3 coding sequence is TGTGCCAGCAGCTTAGTTAACGGGTTAAATAATTCACCCCTCCACTTT. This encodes CASSLVNGLNNSPLHF.

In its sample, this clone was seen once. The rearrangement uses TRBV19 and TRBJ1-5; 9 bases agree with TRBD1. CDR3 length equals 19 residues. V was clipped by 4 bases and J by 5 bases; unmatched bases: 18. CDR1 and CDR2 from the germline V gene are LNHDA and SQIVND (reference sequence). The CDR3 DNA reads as TGTGCCAGTAGTACCAGGCGTCCGGGACAGGGAATGCTCCATCAGCCCCAGCATTTT. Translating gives CASSTRRPGQGMLHQPQHF.

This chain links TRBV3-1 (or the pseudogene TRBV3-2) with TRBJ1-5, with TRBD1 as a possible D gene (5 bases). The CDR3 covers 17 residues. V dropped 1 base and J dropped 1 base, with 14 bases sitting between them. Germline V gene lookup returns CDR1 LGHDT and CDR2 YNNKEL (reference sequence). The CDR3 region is CASSQGFMRGSNQPQHF. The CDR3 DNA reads TGTGCCAGCAGCCAAGGTTTTATGCGGGGGAGCAATCAGCCCCAGCATTTT.

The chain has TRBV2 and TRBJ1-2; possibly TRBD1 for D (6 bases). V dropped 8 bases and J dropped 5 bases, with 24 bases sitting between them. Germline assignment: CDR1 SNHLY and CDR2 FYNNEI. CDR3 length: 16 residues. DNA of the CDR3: TGTGCCAGCGAGTATTCGGGCAGGGGCGGTCTATATGGCTACACCTTC. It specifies CASEYSGRGGLYGYTF.

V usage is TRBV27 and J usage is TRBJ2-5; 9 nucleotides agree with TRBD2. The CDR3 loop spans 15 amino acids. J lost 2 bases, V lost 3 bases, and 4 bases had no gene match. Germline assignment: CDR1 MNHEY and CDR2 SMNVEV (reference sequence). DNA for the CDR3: TGTGCCAGCAGTTTTCGCGGGGGGGGTCAAGAGACCCAGTACTTC. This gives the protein CASSFRGGGQETQYF.

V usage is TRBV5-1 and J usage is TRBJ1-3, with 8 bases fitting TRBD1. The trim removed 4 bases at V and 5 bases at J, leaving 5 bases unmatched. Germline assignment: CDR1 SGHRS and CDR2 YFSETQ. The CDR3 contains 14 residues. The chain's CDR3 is CASSADRARNTIYF. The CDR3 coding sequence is TGCGCCAGCAGCGCGGACAGGGCCAGAAACACCATATATTTT.